Below, 26 T cell receptor beta chains from the same sample are listed, as sequenced in a study of fetal regulatory T cell absence and autoimmunity. This table comes from immunoSEQ multiplex PCR, and its TCRdb copy is limited to in-frame clones, with some not included. The data show just over 45,000 clones, with about 86% seen just once and 0.4% to 0.45% held by the top ten. Sequenced input: cord blood. Receptors originate from a newborn boy with IPEX syndrome.

The V call is TRBV15, the J call TRBJ2-6; perhaps TRBD1 as D (6 bases). Looked up from germline, CDR1 is LNHNV and CDR2 is YYDKDF (reference sequence). V was pared by 0 bases and J by 0 bases, with 15 bases between. The CDR3 length is 19 residues. The CDR3: CATSRDSGRGISGANVLTF. Written as DNA, the CDR3 is TGTGCCACCAGCAGAGATTCGGGCAGGGGAATCTCTGGGGCCAACGTCCTGACTTTC.

This chain connects TRBV7-2 to TRBJ2-7; TRBD2 agrees at 8 bases. Germline CDR1 reads SGHTA; CDR2 reads FQGNSA. V was clipped by 3 bases and J by 0 bases; unmatched bases: 4. The CDR3 consists of 15 residues. CDR3 coding DNA: TGTGCCAGCAGCTTCGCGGGGGGATTCTCCTACGAGCAGTACTTC. It is translated as CASSFAGGFSYEQYF.

The chain employs TRBV10-1 and TRBJ2-2; 10 nucleotides match TRBD1. CDR1 is WNHNN, CDR2 SYGVQD, per germline (reference sequence). V shed 4 bases, J shed 4 bases, and the junction held 0 bases outside the gene matches. CDR3 size: 14 residues. Here the CDR3 reads CASSGTGGTGELFF. The CDR3 DNA reads TGCGCCAGCAGTGGGACAGGGGGCACCGGGGAGCTGTTTTTT.

The V call is TRBV9, the J call TRBJ2-5; the match to TRBD2 covers 10 bases. V gave up 4 bases and J gave up 2 bases; unmatched junction bases: 5. The CDR3 covers 15 residues. Germline CDR1 reads SGDLS; CDR2 reads YYNGEE. The CDR3 sequence is CASSLLAGEQETQYF. CDR3 coding DNA: TGTGCCAGCAGCCTTCTAGCGGGAGAGCAAGAGACCCAGTACTTC.

The chain is built from TRBV6-1 and TRBJ2-7; 10 nucleotides align to TRBD2. This CDR3 is 16 amino acids long. V was pared by 3 bases and J by 4 bases, with 9 bases of the junction left unmatched. From germline, CDR1 is MNHNS and CDR2 SASEGT. The CDR3 DNA reads as TGTGCCAGCAGTGAGGGGGCAGCGGGGGGGTTATACGAGCAGTACTTC. Amino acids: CASSEGAAGGLYEQYF.

V is TRBV30 and J is TRBJ2-7, with 7 bases aligning to TRBD1. The germline V gene encodes CDR1 GTSNPN and CDR2 SVGIG (reference sequence). J was trimmed by 2 bases and V by 5 bases; bases with no gene match: 6. The CDR3 contains 13 residues. The CDR3 nucleotides read TGTGCCTGGTTCGACAGGGTGACCTACGAGCAGTACTTC. Residues: CAWFDRVTYEQYF.

The CDR3 DNA sequence: TGTGCCAGCTCCTCACTAGCGGGGAGCTTCGGCTACGAGCAGTACTTC. This encodes CASSSLAGSFGYEQYF. The gene calls are TRBV18 and TRBJ2-7; the match to TRBD2 covers 10 bases. The V gene end was trimmed by 6 bases and the J gene end by 3 bases; junction bases not matched to a gene: 11. Germline loops: CDR1 KGHSH, CDR2 LQKENI. The CDR3 has 16 residues. Drawing the rest from reference TRBV18 and TRBJ2-7, the complete variable domain is NAGVMQNPRHLVRRRGQEARLRCSPMKGHSHVYWYRQLPEEGLKFMVYLQKENIIDESGMPKERFSAEFPKEGPSILRIQQVVRGDSAAYFCASSSLAGSFGYEQYFGPGTRLTVT.

The J gene is TRBJ1-5, the V gene TRBV27; 7 bases line up with TRBD1. Germline CDR1 reads MNHEY; CDR2 reads SMNVEV (reference sequence). Trimming removed 5 bases from V and 2 bases from J; junction bases left unmatched: 9. CDR3 size: 16 residues. CDR3 residues: CASSVRFGQGNQPQHF. The CDR3 bases are TGTGCCAGCAGTGTTCGGTTCGGACAGGGCAATCAGCCCCAGCATTTT.

The CDR3 spells CATSRDTSGRALLSTDTQYF. DNA of the CDR3: TGTGCCACCAGCAGAGATACTAGCGGGAGGGCCCTTTTGAGCACAGATACGCAGTATTTT. V usage is TRBV15 and J usage is TRBJ2-3, with 13 bases lining up with TRBD2. V trimming: 0 bases; J trimming: 0 bases; junction bases outside the gene matches: 9. CDR1 is LNHNV, CDR2 YYDKDF, per germline (reference sequence). The CDR3 sequence is 20 residues long.

The chain employs TRBV7-8 and TRBJ2-7, with 8 bases that match TRBD2. The junction had 5 bases not matched to a gene; V was cut back by 3 bases and J by 4 bases. This CDR3 is 14 amino acids long. Germline CDR1 reads SGHVS; CDR2 reads FQNEAQ. The CDR3 loop reads CASSFGTSRYEQYF. CDR3 bases: TGTGCCAGCAGCTTCGGGACTAGTAGGTACGAGCAGTACTTC.

The V call is TRBV27, the J call TRBJ1-3; TRBD1 matches 9 bases. J was trimmed by 4 bases and V by 5 bases; bases with no gene match: 6. CDR3 length: 15 residues. Germline V gene data show CDR1 as MNHEY and CDR2 as SMNVEV (reference sequence). CDR3 in amino acids: CASSGTGTGGNTIYF. The CDR3 DNA sequence: TGTGCCAGCAGTGGAACCGGGACAGGGGGAAACACCATATATTTT.

The chain's CDR3 is CASSLGRLAGGETQYF. DNA of the CDR3: TGTGCCAGCAGCTTAGGTCGACTAGCGGGGGGTGAGACCCAGTACTTC. The chain recombines TRBV7-9 with TRBJ2-5; 13 positions match TRBD2. The CDR3 extends over 16 amino acids. Germline V CDR1 and CDR2: SEHNR, FQNEAQ (reference sequence). After removal of 1 base from V and 5 bases from J, the junction contained 4 bases not matched to a gene. The full variable domain, its missing parts supplied by reference TRBV7-9 and TRBJ2-5, is DTGVSQNPRHKITKRGQNVTFRCDPISEHNRLYWYRQTLGQGPEFLTYFQNEAQLEKSRLLSDRFSAERPKGSFSTLEIQRTEQGDSAMYLCASSLGRLAGGETQYFGPGTRLLVL.

The rearrangement joins TRBV5-6 to TRBJ2-1; D ambiguous. Germline V gene lookup returns CDR1 SGHDT and CDR2 YYEEEE. The CDR3 runs to 15 residues. The germline V and J ends were trimmed by 0 bases and 1 base, with 8 bases remaining between them. The CDR3, as DNA: TGTGCCAGCAGCTTGGATTGGGTGTCCTACAATGAGCAGTTCTTC. Protein product: CASSLDWVSYNEQFF.

The CDR3 DNA reads TGTGCCAGCAGCTTGTGGTGGTCTGGGACTGAAGCTTTCTTT. Translation gives CASSLWWSGTEAFF. The chain combines TRBV5-6 with TRBJ1-1; D is uncertain. Trimming took off 1 base at V and 5 bases at J, with 12 bases between the two ends. This CDR3 is 14 amino acids long. Germline values: CDR1 SGHDT, CDR2 YYEEEE.

The chain carries TRBV4-1 and TRBJ2-1; a weak D match, TRBD2 (5 bases). CDR3 length equals 13 residues. The germline gives CDR1 MGHRA, CDR2 YSYEKL. Trimming took 1 base from V and 9 from J, leaving 10 bases between them. As DNA, the CDR3 is TGCGCCAGCAGCCAAGCGGCTAGCTCTGAGCAGTTCTTC. Amino acid sequence: CASSQAASSEQFF.

The chain recombines TRBV2 with TRBJ1-1; D ambiguous. The germline V gene has CDR1 SNHLY and CDR2 FYNNEI. V lost 1 base and J 1 base, leaving 7 bases between the germline ends. This CDR3 is built from 14 residues. CDR3 amino acids: CASSEVSRNTEAFF. CDR3 nucleotides: TGTGCCAGCAGTGAAGTATCCAGGAACACTGAAGCTTTCTTT.

The gene calls are TRBV23-1 and TRBJ1-6, with TRBD1 matching 9 bases. TRBV23-1 is an open reading frame, and its role is uncertain. The length of the CDR3 is 16 residues. Trimming took 4 bases from V and 7 from J; bases not matched to a gene: 8. The CDR3 region is CASSPVTGGINSPLHF. As DNA, the CDR3 is TGCGCCAGCAGTCCAGTGACAGGGGGGATAAATTCACCCCTCCACTTT.

As to this clone: The junction departs from germline at one end; a sequencing error may be responsible. The V and J genes are TRBV7-9 and TRBJ1-1; 12 nucleotides line up with TRBD1. The CDR3 runs to 17 residues. Germline loops: CDR1 SEHNR, CDR2 FQNEAQ (reference sequence). The CDR3 DNA sequence: TGTGCCAGCACCTTACCGGGACAGGGGGCCATGAACACTGAAGCTTTCTTT. It translates to CASTLPGQGAMNTEAFF.

The V call is TRBV10-3, the J call TRBJ1-3, with D hard to call. The length of the CDR3 is 15 residues. V was pared by 5 bases and J by 0 bases, with 11 bases between. Germline V gene lookup returns CDR1 ENHRY and CDR2 SYGVKD. The CDR3 spells CAISTRVSSGNTIYF. DNA of the CDR3: TGTGCCATCAGTACCCGGGTCTCCTCTGGAAACACCATATATTTT.

The chain carries TRBV30 and TRBJ2-3; unclear D gene. CDR1 and CDR2 (germline): GTSNPN, SVGIG (reference sequence). The CDR3 is made up of 11 amino acids. Trimming took off 0 bases at V and 5 bases at J, with 3 bases between the two ends. The CDR3 DNA follows: TGTGCCTGGAGTGTGGTAGATACGCAGTATTTT. Protein product: CAWSVVDTQYF.

This chain joins TRBV6-1 and TRBJ1-3; 7 nucleotides agree with TRBD1. Germline V gene sequence: CDR1 MNHNS, CDR2 SASEGT. The CDR3 extends over 15 amino acids. Germline trimming cut 7 bases from V and 4 bases from J; bases unmatched to any gene: 10. The CDR3 DNA reads as TGTGCCAGCATCGGACAGGATGAAGTGGGAAACACCATATATTTT. Protein: CASIGQDEVGNTIYF.

The V gene is TRBV5-4, the J gene TRBJ2-2; 7 nucleotides line up with TRBD2. The trim removed 0 bases at V and 0 bases at J, leaving 2 bases unmatched. The length of the CDR3 is 16 residues. Germline values: CDR1 SGHNT, CDR2 YYREEE (reference sequence). CDR3 sequence reads: CASSLDGRANTGELFF. In nucleotides, the CDR3 is TGTGCCAGCAGCTTGGATGGGAGGGCGAACACCGGGGAGCTGTTTTTT.

The chain uses TRBV7-6 and TRBJ1-1; 7 bases agree with TRBD1. V was clipped by 0 bases and J by 4 bases; unmatched bases: 11. The length of the CDR3 is 17 residues. CDR1 and CDR2 (germline): SGHVS, FNYEAQ. The DNA of the CDR3 is TGTGCCAGCAGCTTAGCACCTAAAGGACCAGGGGGCACTGAAGCTTTCTTT. It yields the protein CASSLAPKGPGGTEAFF.

The rearrangement joins TRBV5-1 to TRBJ2-1; 12 bases agree with TRBD2. Trimming took 4 bases from V and 5 from J; bases not matched to a gene: 13. The germline V gene has CDR1 SGHRS and CDR2 YFSETQ. The length of the CDR3 is 18 residues. The DNA for the CDR3 is TGCGCCAGCAGCACCGGGACTAGCGGGCCCAAGAAGAACAATGAGCAGTTCTTC. Protein sequence: CASSTGTSGPKKNNEQFF.

The chain joins TRBV27 to TRBJ2-7, with 12 bases that match TRBD1. CDR3 length: 15 residues. Germline V CDR1 and CDR2: MNHEY, SMNVEV (reference sequence). V lost 5 bases and J lost 5; bases outside the gene matches: 7. The CDR3 nucleotides are TGTGCCAGCAGTCTACCGGGACAGGGGGCCAACGAGCAGTACTTC. Protein sequence: CASSLPGQGANEQYF.

The chain combines TRBV7-2 with TRBJ2-3; D is possibly TRBD2 (6 bases). The CDR3 runs to 13 residues. The germline gives CDR1 SGHTA, CDR2 FQGNSA. V lost 2 bases, J lost 6 bases, and 9 bases lay in between. The CDR3 is CASSLSAGDTQYF. The DNA for the CDR3 is TGTGCCAGCAGCTTATCTGCGGGGGATACGCAGTATTTT.